These 20 T cell receptor beta chains were all obtained from the same sample, sequenced in a study of T cell responses to AZD1222 COVID-19 vaccine. TCRdb keeps only in-frame clones here, not all; method: immunoSEQ multiplex PCR. Of about 130,000 clones listed, approximately 91% are singletons. Sequences were derived from peripheral blood, sampled 28 days after the second AZD1222 dose. The receptors derive from an adult who received the AZD1222 COVID-19 vaccine.

V and J are TRBV5-1 and TRBJ1-1, with 8 bases fitting TRBD1. Looked up from germline, CDR1 is SGHRS and CDR2 is YFSETQ. The CDR3 runs 13 residues. J gave up 9 bases and V 0 bases, and 4 bases lay outside the gene matches. The CDR3 loop reads CASSLGTGSQAFF. The CDR3 DNA reads TGCGCCAGCAGCTTGGGGACAGGGTCGCAAGCTTTCTTT.

The chain carries TRBV7-3 and TRBJ1-2; perhaps TRBD1 as D (5 bases). The CDR3 sequence is 14 residues long. Germline V CDR1 and CDR2: SGHTA, FQGTGA. V was pared by 5 bases and J by 2 bases, with 12 bases between. The CDR3 protein is CASSPGGANYGYTF. The CDR3 bases are TGTGCCAGCAGCCCCGGCGGGGCCAACTATGGCTACACCTTC.

This chain uses TRBV28 with TRBJ2-1; 11 bases agree with TRBD1. The CDR3 length is 15 residues. V gave up 7 bases and J gave up 7 bases; unmatched junction bases: 9. CDR1 and CDR2 from the germline V gene are MDHEN and SYDVKM. CDR3 amino acids: CASTIGGQGGNEQFF. The DNA of the CDR3 is TGTGCCAGCACCATAGGGGGACAGGGGGGGAATGAGCAGTTCTTC.

This chain connects TRBV18 to TRBJ2-3; 8 bases agree with TRBD1. V lost 6 bases and J lost 2; bases outside the gene matches: 10. Germline-derived CDR1 and CDR2 are KGHSH and LQKENI. This CDR3 region has 16 residues. Here the CDR3 DNA reads TGTGCCAGCTCCCAGGGGGCCAGGGCACTCACAGATACGCAGTATTTT. Translation gives CASSQGARALTDTQYF.

This chain uses TRBV7-9 with TRBJ2-2; 9 bases are a match to TRBD2. The germline CDR1 and CDR2 sequences are SEHNR and FQNEAQ (reference sequence). The CDR3 spans 17 residues. With 4 bases clipped from V and 5 bases from J, the junction kept 11 bases outside the gene matches. The CDR3 loop is CASSSRNEREVTGELFF. The CDR3 DNA follows: TGTGCCAGCAGCTCCCGGAATGAGCGGGAGGTTACCGGGGAGCTGTTTTTT. Full variable domain (missing parts from reference TRBV7-9 and TRBJ2-2): DTGVSQNPRHKITKRGQNVTFRCDPISEHNRLYWYRQTLGQGPEFLTYFQNEAQLEKSRLLSDRFSAERPKGSFSTLEIQRTEQGDSAMYLCASSSRNEREVTGELFFGEGSRLTVL.

The V gene is TRBV7-9, the J gene TRBJ2-1; D gene uncertain. Trimming cost V 5 bases and J 4 bases, with 3 bases left between them. This CDR3 is 11 amino acids long. Germline lookup yields CDR1 SEHNR and CDR2 FQNEAQ (reference sequence). CDR3 sequence reads: CASSGYNEQFF. In DNA, the CDR3 is TGTGCCAGCAGCGGTTACAATGAGCAGTTCTTC.

This clone was observed once. In the same sample, other DNA sequences code for this CDR3. The rearrangement joins TRBV7-3 to TRBJ2-3, with 8 bases aligning to TRBD2. The germline CDR1 and CDR2 sequences are SGHTA and FQGTGA. The trim removed 3 bases at V and 1 base at J, leaving 0 bases unmatched. The CDR3 has 14 amino acids. The CDR3 spells CASSLTSGTDTQYF. The CDR3 DNA sequence: TGTGCCAGCAGCTTGACTAGCGGCACAGATACGCAGTATTTT. Full variable domain (missing parts from reference TRBV7-3 and TRBJ2-3): GAGVSQTPSNKVTEKGKYVELRCDPISGHTALYWYRQSLGQGPEFLIYFQGTGAADDSGLPNDRFFAVRPEGSVSTLKIQRTERGDSAVYLCASSLTSGTDTQYFGPGTRLTVL.

The chain combines TRBV5-1 with TRBJ2-1, with 16 bases matching TRBD2. V was pared by 3 bases and J by 4 bases, with 4 bases of the junction left unmatched. The CDR3 extends over 17 amino acids. Germline loops: CDR1 SGHRS, CDR2 YFSETQ. Here the CDR3 reads CASSWGLAGGQYNEQFF. CDR3 coding DNA: TGCGCCAGCAGCTGGGGACTAGCGGGAGGGCAGTACAATGAGCAGTTCTTC.

The chain carries TRBV18 and TRBJ1-2, with 7 bases identical to TRBD1. This CDR3 contains 15 residues. Losses at the gene ends were 1 base for V and 4 bases for J; bases not matched to a gene: 6. Germline V gene data show CDR1 as KGHSH and CDR2 as LQKENI. CDR3 sequence: CASSPLGDSSYGYTF. CDR3 bases: TGTGCCAGCTCACCACTCGGGGACAGCAGCTATGGCTACACCTTC.

The chain has TRBV11-2 and TRBJ2-6, with D uncertain. The CDR3 is 15 amino acids. Deletions cut 4 bases from V and 0 bases from J, with 7 bases between. Germline V lookup: CDR1 SGHAT, CDR2 FQNNGV. This CDR3 is CASSSAFSGANVLTF. The DNA of the CDR3 is TGTGCCAGCAGCTCCGCCTTCTCTGGGGCCAACGTCCTGACTTTC.

The rearrangement joins TRBV4-1 to TRBJ1-2; perhaps TRBD1 as D (5 bases). This CDR3 has 17 residues. V lost 8 bases and J 6 bases, leaving 28 bases between the germline ends. Per germline, CDR1 MGHRA and CDR2 YSYEKL. The CDR3 loop reads CASRDARQPYLPDGYTF. In DNA form, the CDR3 reads TGCGCCAGCCGGGATGCCCGACAGCCGTATCTTCCCGATGGCTACACCTTC.

The chain links TRBV6-5 to TRBJ2-5; 10 bases fit TRBD1. V gave up 4 bases and J gave up 4 bases; unmatched junction bases: 9. This CDR3 is built from 16 residues. Germline values: CDR1 MNHEY, CDR2 SVGAGI. In nucleotides, the CDR3 is TGTGCCAGCAGTTCGACCGGGACAGGGGTGAGAGAGACCCAGTACTTC. Encoded protein: CASSSTGTGVRETQYF.

This clone was found once. This sequence joins TRBV6-5 and TRBJ1-6, with D unclear. The germline V gene encodes CDR1 MNHEY and CDR2 SVGAGI. V was cut by 2 bases and J by 7 bases, with 9 bases left in between. The CDR3 sequence is 14 residues long. The CDR3, as DNA: TGTGCCAGCAGTTACCAGAGGAAGAATTCACCCCTCCACTTT. The encoded protein is CASSYQRKNSPLHF.

The chain uses TRBV3-1 (or the pseudogene TRBV3-2) and TRBJ1-3; D gene unclear. There are 13 residues in the CDR3. The V end was cut by 3 bases, the J end by 1 base, with 4 bases between. Germline CDR1 LGHDT, CDR2 YNNKEL (reference sequence). CDR3: CASSQGSGNTIYF. The CDR3 nucleotides are TGTGCCAGCAGCCAGGGGTCTGGAAACACCATATATTTT.

This chain connects TRBV11-3 to TRBJ2-2; 8 bases fit TRBD2. The J segment lost 2 bases and the V segment lost 3 bases, leaving 8 bases of the junction unmatched. This CDR3 is 17 amino acids long. Germline lookup yields CDR1 SGHNT and CDR2 YENEEA. The CDR3 spells CASSLEREGINTGELFF. DNA of the CDR3: TGTGCCAGCAGCTTGGAACGGGAGGGGATCAACACCGGGGAGCTGTTTTTT.

Note on this clone: The germline gene is not matched at one end of the junction; a read error may be the cause. This sequence joins TRBV30 and TRBJ1-1; tentatively, D is TRBD1 (6 bases). Germline V lookup: CDR1 GTSNPN, CDR2 SVGIG (reference sequence). The CDR3 runs to 12 residues. The CDR3 is CAWSVRGTEAFF. CDR3 bases: TGTGCCTGGAGTGTTAGGGGGACTGAAGCCTTCTTT.

This chain uses TRBV6-4 with TRBJ2-2; 7 bases are a match to TRBD2. Trimming at V came to 3 bases and at J to 1 base, leaving 2 bases not matched to a gene. CDR1 and CDR2 (germline): MRHNA, SNTAGT. The CDR3 totals 15 residues. The chain's CDR3 is CASSEGGRNTGELFF. DNA for the CDR3: TGTGCCAGCAGTGAGGGCGGGAGGAACACCGGGGAGCTGTTTTTT.

The V call is TRBV7-9, the J call TRBJ1-4; the D gene is possibly TRBD1 (6 bases). The CDR3 loop spans 14 amino acids. CDR1 is SEHNR and CDR2 is FQNEAQ in the germline V gene (reference sequence). The germline V and J ends were trimmed by 5 bases and 7 bases, with 14 bases remaining between them. The CDR3 sequence is CASSPSGASEKLFF. The CDR3 DNA reads as TGTGCCAGCAGCCCCTCGGGGGCGAGTGAAAAACTGTTTTTT.

The chain combines TRBV18 with TRBJ1-3; D uncertain. Germline loops: CDR1 KGHSH, CDR2 LQKENI. Trimming pared 0 bases from V and 2 bases from J, leaving 8 bases between. This CDR3 comprises 15 residues. As DNA, the CDR3 is TGTGCCAGCTCACCACCTTCCGAGCCTGGAAACACCATATATTTT. Amino acid sequence: CASSPPSEPGNTIYF.

This chain joins TRBV5-4 and TRBJ1-5, with TRBD1 as a possible D gene (5 bases). The CDR3 loop spans 15 amino acids. V shed 0 bases and J shed 5 bases, with 12 bases lying between them. Germline-derived CDR1 and CDR2 are SGHNT and YYREEE (reference sequence). CDR3 nucleotides: TGTGCCAGCAGCTTGGGTGAGGGACGCGATCAGCCCCAGCATTTT. Residues: CASSLGEGRDQPQHF.